This TCR beta chain was profiled in a study of monozygotic twins with inflammatory bowel disease. The germline CDR1 and CDR2 sequences are SGHRS and YFSETQ. CDR3 length: 15 residues. The template switching step added UMIs that contained a 6-nucleotide sample barcode. Each of TCRalpha and TCRbeta cDNA went through two nested PCRs, lasting about 15 and 9 cycles. From its re-call of the 5' RACE reads, TCRdb lists each CDR3 protein once, without DNA. The listing contains around 150,000 distinct CDR3 sequences. Per donor, approximately 2.6 ml of blood was collected and frozen. Blood samples, whole and unsorted for T cells, yielded the isolated total RNA.

The chain employs TRBV5-1 and TRBJ2-1. Sequenced material: blood. This receptor was identified in a human donor with ulcerative colitis or Crohn's disease, or a healthy co-twin of an affected twin (not recorded which). The CDR3 sequence is CASSFGLNRNNEQFF.